These T cell receptor beta chains were read from a single sample in a study of response to subunit inactivated influenza vaccine. In TCRdb, the RT-PCR reads were re-called with MiXCR into one record per CDR3 protein. Of hundreds of thousands of distinct CDR3 sequences listed, 16% are singletons. This specimen consisted of CD4+ T cells sorted from PBMCs, obtained 23 months after vaccination. Receptors originate from a man in his fifties or sixties who received an inactivated influenza vaccine. CDR3s include the opening cysteine and the closing phenylalanine or tryptophan. Fields, in order: clone size, V gene, D gene, J gene, CDR3 DNA, CDR3 protein. The D gene is left open where the match is weak. Clone size, where shown, is once, few, many, or a class for clones that have expanded.

.	TRBV9	.	TRBJ2-1	TGTGCCAGCAGCGTAGCGGGCGGGGGCTACAATAAGCAGTTCTTC	CASSVAGGGYNKQFF
.	TRBV7-9	.	TRBJ2-7	TGTGCCAGCAGCTTAGCGGGGACCAAGGAGCAGTACTTC	CASSLAGTKEQYF
few	TRBV20-1	.	TRBJ2-3	TGCAGTGTTCGGGTCTCCGGCACAGATACGCAGTATTTT	CSVRVSGTDTQYF
many	TRBV7-2	TRBD1	TRBJ2-5	TGTGCCAGCAGTTACTACAGGGGCCAGGAGACCCAGTACTTC	CASSYYRGQETQYF
.	TRBV3-1	.	TRBJ1-5	TGTGCCAGCAGCCGCCCCACTCAGGGCCGCAATCAGCCCCAGCATTTT	CASSRPTQGRNQPQHF
few	TRBV14	.	TRBJ2-5	TGTGCCAGCAGCCGGCTTCCACTGAACCAAGAGACCCAGTACTTC	CASSRLPLNQETQYF
many	TRBV6-1	.	TRBJ1-5	TGTGCCAGCAGTCCCGGGACCTATAGCAATCAGCCCCAGCATTTT	CASSPGTYSNQPQHF
many	TRBV6-1	TRBD1	TRBJ1-5	TGTGCCAGCAGTCCTGGGACAGGGCGGCATCAGCCCCAGCATTTT	CASSPGTGRHQPQHF
.	TRBV6-1	.	TRBJ2-2	TGTGCCAGCAGGGGAATGAGACAAACCGGGGAGCTGTTTTTT	CASRGMRQTGELFF
.	TRBV19	TRBD1	TRBJ1-1	TGTGCCAGTAGTATCCAGGGACAGGGATGGACTGAAGCTTTCTTT	CASSIQGQGWTEAFF
.	TRBV21-1	.	TRBJ2-7	TGTGCCAGAAGCCTAATCCGAAACAGGGGTCATTCCTACGAGCAGTACTTC	CARSLIRNRGHSYEQYF
.	TRBV4-3	.	TRBJ2-7	TGCGCCAGCAGCCGAGGCGGACATGAACCGTCCTACGAGCAGTACTTC	CASSRGGHEPSYEQYF
few	TRBV12-3/TRBV12-4	.	TRBJ1-5	TGTGCCAGCAGTTTAGTTGGGGGGGAGCAGCCCCAGCATTTT	CASSLVGGEQPQHF
few	TRBV5-8	.	TRBJ2-7	TGTGCCAGCAGCTTGCAGCGCAGGGATGCCCGCTACGAGCAGTACTTC	CASSLQRRDARYEQYF
.	TRBV7-6	.	TRBJ1-1	TGTGCCAGCAGCTTGATCCAGGGTGAAGCTTTCTTT	CASSLIQGEAFF
.	TRBV5-1	TRBD1	TRBJ1-2	TGCGCCAGCAGCCCTGAGCCGGGACAGGCCAATGGCTACACCTTC	CASSPEPGQANGYTF
many	TRBV12-3/TRBV12-4	.	TRBJ1-5	TGTGCCAGCAGTCCCCCGACGGGTCAGCCCCAGCATTTT	CASSPPTGQPQHF
.	TRBV27	.	TRBJ1-6	TGTGCCAGCAGTTTAGCCCAGGGTTCCTATAATTCACCCCTCCACTTT	CASSLAQGSYNSPLHF
.	TRBV20-1	TRBD2	TRBJ2-1	TGCAGTGCTAGCGGTGCTAGCGGGAGTGCTAATGAGCAGTTCTTC	CSASGASGSANEQFF
.	TRBV7-2	.	TRBJ2-7	TGTGCCAGCAGCTTAGGAAAGGCCTCCTACGAGCAGTACTTC	CASSLGKASYEQYF
few	TRBV29-1	.	TRBJ1-4	TGCAGCGCCCGGGGCAGGGAAGGAAAACTGTTTTTT	CSARGREGKLFF
many	TRBV24-1	.	TRBJ2-2	TGTGCCACCAGTGGCAGAACAGGGACCGGGGAGCTGTTTTTT	CATSGRTGTGELFF
.	TRBV27	.	TRBJ2-3	TGTGCCAGCAGTCTAACAGGACTCACAGATACGCAGTATTTT	CASSLTGLTDTQYF
.	TRBV20-1	TRBD1	TRBJ2-7	TGCAGTGCTAGAGTAGGGGGCGGGTCCTACGAGCAGTACTTC	CSARVGGGSYEQYF
few	TRBV7-2	.	TRBJ2-3	TGTGCCAGCAGCCCCTCCGCGTCGTCCGGAAGCACAGATACGCAGTATTTT	CASSPSASSGSTDTQYF
many	TRBV7-2	.	TRBJ2-5	TGTGCCAGCAGCTTAGCGGGAGTCAGGGAGACCCAGTACTTC	CASSLAGVRETQYF